This passage covers 10 T cell receptor beta chains from one sample sequenced in a study of cytomegalovirus exposure and HLA in healthy donors. With 60 Vbeta and 13 Jbeta primers, the PCR was carried out. Measured with immunoSEQ multiplex PCR; TCRdb has only the in-frame clones, and not every one. This table has some 190,000 clones, about 9.4% appearing once. Sequences were obtained from PBMCs. The receptors here all came from a woman aged 25 to 39 in good health and CMV-seropositive.

This clone has more than one count but fewer than ten. The chain carries TRBV20-1 and TRBJ1-2, with no clear D. Trimming removed 3 bases at V and 6 bases at J, with 2 bases between. Germline assignment: CDR1 DFQATT and CDR2 SNEGSKA (reference sequence). The CDR3 runs to 9 residues. The CDR3: CSASNGYTF. CDR3 DNA sequence: TGCAGTGCTAGTAATGGCTACACCTTC.

The chain links TRBV27 to TRBJ2-3; D not resolved. Per the germline V gene, CDR1 is MNHEY and CDR2 is SMNVEV (reference sequence). The V and J ends lost 4 bases and 0 bases respectively, with 5 bases between them. This CDR3 spans 13 amino acids. The CDR3 is CASSSPSTDTQYF. The CDR3, as DNA: TGTGCCAGCAGTTCCCCTAGCACAGATACGCAGTATTTT.

The chain links TRBV10-2 to TRBJ2-7; TRBD2 might be the D (6 bases). Germline V gene lookup returns CDR1 WSHSY and CDR2 SAAADI. V was clipped by 7 bases and J by 1 base, with 14 bases between them. There are 14 residues in the CDR3. CDR3 protein: CASTRAGYSYEQYF. CDR3 nucleotides: TGCGCCAGCACCAGAGCGGGTTATTCCTACGAGCAGTACTTC.

This chain joins TRBV15 and TRBJ1-4; D not resolved. The CDR3 loop spans 13 amino acids. V was pared by 5 bases and J by 8 bases, with 12 bases between. Germline CDR1 is LNHNV and CDR2 is YYDKDF (reference sequence). The CDR3: CATSGPEREKLFF. CDR3 nucleotide sequence: TGTGCCACCAGCGGTCCGGAGAGGGAAAAACTGTTTTTT. The whole variable domain, filled in from reference TRBV15 and TRBJ1-4, reads DAMVIQNPRYQVTQFGKPVTLSCSQTLNHNVMYWYQQKSSQAPKLLFHYYDKDFNNEADTPDNFQSRRPNTSFCFLDIRSPGLGDTAMYLCATSGPEREKLFFGSGTQLSVL.

The chain is built from TRBV7-8 and TRBJ1-3; D remains ambiguous. The CDR3 sequence is 16 residues long. V was cut by 6 bases and J by 0 bases, with 15 bases left in between. Looked up from germline, CDR1 is SGHVS and CDR2 is FQNEAQ. The CDR3 region is CASSQSRPLSGNTIYF. The CDR3 DNA reads as TGTGCCAGCAGTCAATCGCGTCCCCTCTCTGGAAACACCATATATTTT.

The rearrangement links TRBV19 to TRBJ1-5; a possible D gene is TRBD1 (5 bases). CDR3 size: 15 residues. Trimming stripped 7 bases from V and 0 bases from J, with 13 bases between. Germline CDR1 and CDR2: LNHDA and SQIVND (reference sequence). The CDR3 DNA sequence: TGTGCCAGTAAGCGACAGCTCGGTAGCAATCAGCCCCAGCATTTT. Its translation is CASKRQLGSNQPQHF.

This sequence joins TRBV5-6 and TRBJ2-3; 7 bases match TRBD2. With V trimmed by 5 bases and J by 2 bases, 2 bases remained unmatched. The germline CDR1 and CDR2 sequences are SGHDT and YYEEEE. The CDR3 contains 13 residues. The CDR3 DNA reads TGTGCCAGCAGGCGGGAGTCCACAGATACGCAGTATTTT. It codes for CASRRESTDTQYF.

The rearrangement joins TRBV6-1 to TRBJ2-3, with 15 bases aligning to TRBD2. The CDR3 runs to 15 residues. Germline values: CDR1 MNHNS, CDR2 SASEGT. Losses at the gene ends were 8 bases for V and 6 bases for J; bases not matched to a gene: 6. CDR3 nucleotides: TGTGCCAGCGCTGGGACTAGCGGGAGGCGGGATACGCAGTATTTT. Protein product: CASAGTSGRRDTQYF.

The chain couples TRBV30 to TRBJ2-7; 14 nucleotides agree with TRBD2. CDR3 length equals 16 residues. Germline trimming cut 2 bases from V and 7 bases from J; bases unmatched to any gene: 10. The germline V gene has CDR1 GTSNPN and CDR2 SVGIG (reference sequence). CDR3 coding DNA: TGTGCCTGGAGTATTACCGGACTAGCGGGGGGTAGGGAGCAGTACTTC. It yields the protein CAWSITGLAGGREQYF.

This clone was counted only a few times. The chain links TRBV6-5 to TRBJ2-2; TRBD1 matches at 7 bases. This CDR3 has 12 amino acids. Germline CDR1 and CDR2: MNHEY and SVGAGI. The CDR3 region has the DNA TGTGTGACAGGGAGATTCACCGGGGAGCTGTTTTTT. Amino acids: CVTGRFTGELFF.